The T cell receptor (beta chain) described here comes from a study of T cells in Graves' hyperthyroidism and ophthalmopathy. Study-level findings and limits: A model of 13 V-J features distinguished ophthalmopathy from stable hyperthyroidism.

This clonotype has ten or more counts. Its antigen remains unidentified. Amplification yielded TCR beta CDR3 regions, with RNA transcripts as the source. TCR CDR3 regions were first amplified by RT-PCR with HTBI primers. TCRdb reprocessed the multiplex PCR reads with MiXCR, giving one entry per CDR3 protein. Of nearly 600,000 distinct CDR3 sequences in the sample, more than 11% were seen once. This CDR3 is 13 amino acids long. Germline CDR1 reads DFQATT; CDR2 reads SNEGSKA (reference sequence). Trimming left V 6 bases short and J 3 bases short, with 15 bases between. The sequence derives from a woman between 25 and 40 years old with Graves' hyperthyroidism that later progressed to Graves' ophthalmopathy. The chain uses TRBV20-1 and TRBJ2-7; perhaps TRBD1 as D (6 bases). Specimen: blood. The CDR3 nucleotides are TGCAGTGCCTCGGGACACGATGACTACGAGCAGTACTTC. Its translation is CSASGHDDYEQYF.